What follows are 24 T cell receptor beta chains derived from one specimen sequenced in a study of shared clonotypes between healthy human individuals. The repertoire was sequenced with immunoSEQ multiplex PCR; TCRdb's copy has only in-frame clones and lacks some. The sample lists approximately 120,000 clones; about 63% were seen once. Specimen: memory CD8+ T cells sorted from blood. Indicated subset: CD45RO+ cells pooled with CCR7-negative TemRA cells. These receptors were obtained from a woman aged 25 to 39 in good health.

The rearrangement uses TRBV5-8 and TRBJ2-3; TRBD2 matches 10 bases. V gave up 0 bases and J gave up 7 bases; unmatched junction bases: 8. Germline assignment: CDR1 SGHTS and CDR2 YDEGEE. This CDR3 region has 16 residues. DNA of the CDR3: TGTGCCAGCAGCTTGGCCTTTATAGCGGGAGGTCATACGCAGTATTTT. The encoded protein is CASSLAFIAGGHTQYF.

The gene calls are TRBV14 and TRBJ1-2; 11 bases are a match to TRBD1. There are 14 residues in the CDR3. Germline CDR1 and CDR2: SGHDN and FVKESK. V lost 3 bases to trimming and J lost 7 bases; unmatched junction nucleotides: 4. CDR3 nucleotide sequence: TGTGCCAGCAGCCAGGAGGACAGGGGGCTTGGCTACACCTTC. It yields the protein CASSQEDRGLGYTF.

This sequence joins TRBV27 and TRBJ2-3, with D perhaps matching TRBD2 (5 bases). The CDR3 length is 14 residues. Per the germline V gene, CDR1 is MNHEY and CDR2 is SMNVEV (reference sequence). The V end lost 4 bases, the J end lost 3 bases, and 11 bases lay between the germline ends. CDR3 sequence reads: CASSSREGTDTQYF. CDR3 bases: TGTGCCAGCAGTTCGAGGGAAGGGACAGATACGCAGTATTTT.

CDR3 DNA sequence: TGTGCCAGCAGTTACCGGGGGGAGATGAATGAGCAGTTCTTC. Its translation: CASSYRGEMNEQFF. The chain employs TRBV6-5 and TRBJ2-1; 7 bases align to TRBD2. Unmatched junction bases numbered 5, after V lost 2 bases and J lost 7 bases. Germline V gene data show CDR1 as MNHEY and CDR2 as SVGAGI. The CDR3 has 14 amino acids.

The CDR3 loop is CASSHYGLAGDNEQFF. CDR3 nucleotide sequence: TGTGCCAGCAGCCATTACGGACTAGCGGGAGACAATGAGCAGTTCTTC. The chain links TRBV14 to TRBJ2-1; 13 nucleotides line up with TRBD2. The ends lost 3 bases at V and 5 bases at J; junction bases unmatched: 4. The CDR3 runs to 16 residues. Germline V lookup: CDR1 SGHDN, CDR2 FVKESK.

The chain employs TRBV5-6 and TRBJ2-7; TRBD1 aligns across 10 bases. Germline CDR1 reads SGHDT; CDR2 reads YYEEEE. This CDR3 comprises 14 residues. V was clipped by 3 bases and J by 5 bases; unmatched bases: 5. CDR3 protein: CASSSGQGRDEQYF. CDR3 DNA sequence: TGTGCCAGCAGCTCGGGACAGGGGAGGGACGAGCAGTACTTC. Full variable domain (rest looked up from reference TRBV5-6 and TRBJ2-7): DAGVTQSPTHLIKTRGQQVTLRCSPKSGHDTVSWYQQALGQGPQFIFQYYEEEERQRGNFPDRFSGHQFPNYSSELNVNALLLGDSALYLCASSSGQGRDEQYFGPGTRLTVT.

The chain carries TRBV7-9 and TRBJ2-7; 10 bases are shared with TRBD1. The CDR3 runs 16 residues. Losses at the gene ends were 4 bases for V and 0 bases for J; bases not matched to a gene: 6. Germline V gene lookup returns CDR1 SEHNR and CDR2 FQNEAQ (reference sequence). CDR3 in DNA: TGTGCCAGCAGCTCACTGGACAGGGGGAGCTCCTACGAGCAGTACTTC. Protein product: CASSSLDRGSSYEQYF.

V is TRBV27 and J is TRBJ2-3; D ambiguous. CDR3 length equals 12 residues. Trimming shortened V by 4 bases and J by 4 bases, and 6 bases separated the two germline ends. Germline CDR1 is MNHEY and CDR2 is SMNVEV (reference sequence). CDR3 sequence reads: CASSSEADTQYF. CDR3 in DNA: TGTGCCAGCAGTTCCGAGGCAGATACGCAGTATTTT.

J is TRBJ1-1 and V is TRBV7-9, with TRBD1 identical over 7 bases. This CDR3 spans 15 amino acids. Germline V gene sequence: CDR1 SEHNR, CDR2 FQNEAQ (reference sequence). Trimming took 1 base from V and 6 from J; bases not matched to a gene: 8. CDR3 amino acids: CASSLGWQGVSEAFF. DNA for the CDR3: TGTGCCAGCAGCTTAGGTTGGCAGGGGGTATCTGAAGCTTTCTTT.

This chain joins TRBV14 and TRBJ2-7; 9 bases line up with TRBD1. Germline CDR1 and CDR2: SGHDN and FVKESK. This CDR3 contains 15 residues. Trimming removed 4 bases from V and 3 bases from J; junction bases left unmatched: 7. The CDR3 loop reads CASSPTGGAVYEQYF. CDR3 in DNA: TGTGCCAGCAGCCCTACAGGGGGCGCCGTCTACGAGCAGTACTTC. The variable domain in full, with the rest retrieved from reference TRBV14 and TRBJ2-7, is EAGVTQFPSHSVIEKGQTVTLRCDPISGHDNLYWYRRVMGKEIKFLLHFVKESKQDESGMPNNRFLAERTGGTYSTLKVQPAELEDSGVYFCASSPTGGAVYEQYFGPGTRLTVT.

The V and J genes are TRBV7-9 and TRBJ1-5; D not resolved. This CDR3 is 14 amino acids long. V was pared by 1 base and J by 5 bases, with 9 bases between. Germline V gene sequence: CDR1 SEHNR, CDR2 FQNEAQ (reference sequence). The CDR3 spells CASSLVTAHQPQHF. The CDR3 DNA follows: TGTGCCAGCAGCTTAGTCACCGCCCATCAGCCCCAGCATTTT.

A few counts support this clone. The chain has TRBV7-8 and TRBJ1-1; D is ambiguous. Germline CDR1 and CDR2: SGHVS and FQNEAQ. V gave up 1 base and J gave up 3 bases, with 9 bases separating them. This CDR3 has 14 amino acids. The CDR3 loop reads CASSLGSSHTEAFF. The CDR3 DNA is TGTGCCAGCAGCTTAGGGTCCAGCCACACTGAAGCTTTCTTT.

This clone occurred a few times. The rearrangement joins TRBV25-1 to TRBJ2-5; 12 bases line up with TRBD2. With 3 bases clipped from V and 4 bases from J, the junction kept 9 bases outside the gene matches. The CDR3 sequence is 17 residues long. CDR1 MGHDK and CDR2 SYGVNS come from the germline V gene. This chain's CDR3 is CASSDSRLAGVLETQYF. The CDR3 DNA follows: TGTGCCAGCAGTGACTCCAGACTAGCGGGAGTGTTAGAGACCCAGTACTTC.

Concerning this clone itself: It is likely a read error: a sequence one base away is far more abundant. Other DNA sequences within the sample encode an identical CDR3. The rearrangement uses TRBV7-2 and TRBJ1-2; weak D call: TRBD1 (5 bases). The CDR3 loop spans 17 amino acids. CDR1 is SGHTA and CDR2 is FQGNSA in the germline V gene. CDR3 in DNA: TGTGCCAGCAGCAACCCCTCGGGGGGGGAACCTAACTATGGCTATACCTTC. Protein sequence: CASSNPSGGEPNYGYTF.

The V call is TRBV2, the J call TRBJ1-5; TRBD1 agrees at 8 bases. The V segment lost 4 bases and the J segment 4 bases; nucleotides outside the gene matches: 3. The CDR3 consists of 14 residues. CDR1 and CDR2 from the germline V gene are SNHLY and FYNNEI. The CDR3 DNA reads TGTGCCAGCAGTGCCAGGGGGCGAAATCAGCCCCAGCATTTT. Translated, it gives CASSARGRNQPQHF.

This clone came up many times. The chain has TRBV7-9 and TRBJ2-7, with 10 bases aligning to TRBD1. Unmatched junction bases numbered 7, after V lost 4 bases and J lost 7 bases. The CDR3 contains 14 residues. Germline lookup yields CDR1 SEHNR and CDR2 FQNEAQ (reference sequence). Here the CDR3 reads CASSSGTGAREQYF. The CDR3 DNA reads TGTGCCAGCAGCTCCGGGACAGGGGCTCGGGAGCAGTACTTC.

The rearrangement links TRBV10-3 to TRBJ2-7, with 12 bases lining up with TRBD2. Germline V CDR1 and CDR2: ENHRY, SYGVKD. The CDR3 contains 16 residues. V dropped 7 bases and J dropped 2; count of bases not matched to a gene: 9. The CDR3, as DNA: TGTGCCATCAAACAGACTAGCGGGAGTCCCCCCTACGAGCAGTACTTC. This sequence encodes CAIKQTSGSPPYEQYF.

Many counts were recorded for this clone. This chain connects TRBV28 to TRBJ1-1, with TRBD1 identical over 8 bases. V lost 2 bases to trimming and J lost 1 base; unmatched junction nucleotides: 12. Germline CDR1 is MDHEN and CDR2 is SYDVKM. This CDR3 is built from 18 residues. DNA of the CDR3: TGTGCCAGCAGTTTAGGGACACTCAGGGGGCAGCCGAACACTGAAGCTTTCTTT. Translation: CASSLGTLRGQPNTEAFF.

The sample holds many counts of this clone. This chain links TRBV5-6 with TRBJ2-7, with a weak D call TRBD1 (6 bases). The CDR3 length is 13 residues. Per germline, CDR1 SGHDT and CDR2 YYEEEE. Trimming left V 2 bases short and J 2 bases short, with 8 bases between. CDR3 in amino acids: CASSFQGPYEQYF. The CDR3 DNA is TGTGCCAGCAGCTTCCAGGGGCCCTACGAGCAGTACTTC.

V is TRBV5-1 and J is TRBJ2-1, with TRBD2 matching 11 bases. This CDR3 spans 18 amino acids. Germline V lookup: CDR1 SGHRS, CDR2 YFSETQ. Trimming cost V 0 bases and J 1 base; bases outside gene matches: 6. The CDR3 protein is CASSLGLAGPPSYNEQFF. DNA for the CDR3: TGCGCCAGCAGCTTGGGACTAGCGGGGCCCCCTTCCTACAATGAGCAGTTCTTC.

This chain links TRBV7-6 with TRBJ1-1; a possible D gene is TRBD1 (5 bases). CDR1 and CDR2 (germline): SGHVS, FNYEAQ. CDR3 length: 17 residues. With 4 bases removed from V and 4 bases from J, the gap between germline ends came to 22 bases. The CDR3 nucleotides are TGTGCCAGCAGCTCCCGGTGGGGGGACCTTGGGGGCACTGAAGCTTTCTTT. The encoded protein is CASSSRWGDLGGTEAFF.

The chain carries TRBV5-1 and TRBJ2-3; no clear D. The CDR3 totals 15 residues. Per germline, CDR1 SGHRS and CDR2 YFSETQ. V was clipped by 6 bases and J by 1 base, with 15 bases between them. The CDR3 protein is CASKGLGKGTDTQYF. CDR3 nucleotide sequence: TGCGCCAGCAAGGGTCTAGGGAAAGGCACAGATACGCAGTATTTT.

This clone was counted a few times. The V call is TRBV2, the J call TRBJ2-7; D is unclear. The CDR3 covers 14 residues. Germline V gene data show CDR1 as SNHLY and CDR2 as FYNNEI. Trimming pared 2 bases from V and 3 bases from J, leaving 11 bases between. Here the CDR3 DNA reads TGTGCCAGCAGTGAATTGGGTTCGCTCTACGAGCAGTACTTC. Its translation: CASSELGSLYEQYF.

This clone was observed many times. This sequence joins TRBV6-4 and TRBJ2-1, with TRBD2 as a possible D gene (6 bases). The CDR3 has 14 residues. Deletions cut 2 bases from V and 5 bases from J, with 10 bases between. Germline loops: CDR1 MRHNA, CDR2 SNTAGT. CDR3: CASSDLGGDNEQFF. The DNA of the CDR3 is TGTGCCAGCAGTGACCTGGGGGGAGACAATGAGCAGTTCTTC.